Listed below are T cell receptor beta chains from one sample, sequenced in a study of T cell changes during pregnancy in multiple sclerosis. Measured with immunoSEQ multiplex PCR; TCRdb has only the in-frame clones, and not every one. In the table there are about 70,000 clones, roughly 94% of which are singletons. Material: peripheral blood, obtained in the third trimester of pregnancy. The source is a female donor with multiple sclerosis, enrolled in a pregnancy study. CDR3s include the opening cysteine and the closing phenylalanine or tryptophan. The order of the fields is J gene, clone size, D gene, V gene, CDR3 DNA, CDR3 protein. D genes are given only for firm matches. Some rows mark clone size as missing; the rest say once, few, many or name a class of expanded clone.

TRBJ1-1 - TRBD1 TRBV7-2 TGTGCCAGCAGCCCCCGACAGGGTTGGGGGACTGAAGCTTTCTTT CASSPRQGWGTEAFF
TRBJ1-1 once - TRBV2 TGTGCCAGCCGGATCAGGGGCACTGAAGCTTTCTTT CASRIRGTEAFF
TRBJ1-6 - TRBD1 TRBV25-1 TGTGCCAGCCGGGGACAGGGCCTAAATTCACCCCTCCACTTT CASRGQGLNSPLHF
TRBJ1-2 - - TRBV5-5 TGTGCCAGCAGCTTGGACGGTGCTTCTAACTATGGCTACACCTTC CASSLDGASNYGYTF
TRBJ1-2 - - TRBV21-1 TGTGCCAGCAGCAAAGCGCTCCCGGTTTCCAACTATGGCTACACCTTC CASSKALPVSNYGYTF
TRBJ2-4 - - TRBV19 TGTGCCAGTAGTAATACGGGCGGGTTCCGACTAGCCAAAAACATTCAGTACTTC CASSNTGGFRLAKNIQYF
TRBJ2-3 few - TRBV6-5 TGTGCCAGCAGCAAACAGGGAGTGGCCGATACGCAGTATTTT CASSKQGVADTQYF
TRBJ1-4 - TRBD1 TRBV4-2 TGTGCCAGCAGCCAAGACTCTGGGCCAGGGGGGAGTCGGGGTAATGAAAAACTGTTTTTT CASSQDSGPGGSRGNEKLFF
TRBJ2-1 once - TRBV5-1 TGCGCCAGCAGCTTAGACGGAGGCTACTACAATGAGCAGTTCTTC CASSLDGGYYNEQFF
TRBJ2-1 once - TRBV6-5 TGTGCCAGCAGCTCCACCGGGACTGCGTACAATGAGCAGTTCTTC CASSSTGTAYNEQFF
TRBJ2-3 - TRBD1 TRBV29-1 TGCAGCGTTGAAGACCTGACAGGGGTCCGCACAGATACGCAGTATTTT CSVEDLTGVRTDTQYF
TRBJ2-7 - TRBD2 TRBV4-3 TGCGCCAGCAGCCAAGATCGAGGCGGGGGATACTACGAGCAGTACTTC CASSQDRGGGYYEQYF
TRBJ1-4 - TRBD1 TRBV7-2 TGTGCCAGCGGCCCAGGGGGAAGGGCTAATGAAAAACTGTTTTTT CASGPGGRANEKLFF
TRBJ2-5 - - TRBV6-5 TGTGCCAGCAGCAGTGGGGCGCGGGAGACCCAGTACTTC CASSSGARETQYF
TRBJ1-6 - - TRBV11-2 TGTGCCAGCAGCTTAGCTGCGGGGGTTGATTCACCCCTCCACTTT CASSLAAGVDSPLHF
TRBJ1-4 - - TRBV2 TGTGCCAGGACAGGCACAGGAGTAGGGCCGGAACTGTTTTTT CARTGTGVGPELFF
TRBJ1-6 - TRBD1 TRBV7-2 TGTGCCAGCAGCTTAGGACAGGGCTATAATTCACCCCTCCACTTT CASSLGQGYNSPLHF
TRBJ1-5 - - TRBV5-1 TGCGCCAGCAGCTTGTGGGTCTTGCAGGGGTGCAATCAGCCCCAGCATTTT CASSLWVLQGCNQPQHF
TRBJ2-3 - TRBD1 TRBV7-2 TGTGCCAGCAGCTTATACGGACAGGGGCCCGATACGCAGTATTTT CASSLYGQGPDTQYF
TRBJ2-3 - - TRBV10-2 TGCGCCAGCAGTGAGCTCTCAGGGTCGGGCACAGATACGCAGTATTTT CASSELSGSGTDTQYF
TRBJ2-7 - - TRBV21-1 TGTGCCCGAGGTGGCTCCTACGAGCAGTACTTC CARGGSYEQYF
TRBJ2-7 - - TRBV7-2 TGTGCCAGCAGCTTATCCGCAGCCCAGTGGACGGGAACCCACTACGAGCAGTACTTC CASSLSAAQWTGTHYEQYF
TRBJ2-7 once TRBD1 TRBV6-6 TGTGCCGCCCGACAGGGGGCTTACGAGCAGTACTTC CAARQGAYEQYF